This T cell receptor (beta chain) comes out of a study of cytomegalovirus exposure and HLA in healthy donors. Study-level background: The roughly 120 validation repertoires used the same platform as the approximately 670 first-cohort repertoires, a later analysis reported. Points from the study as a whole: The study recorded 150 to 200 TCR beta chains that were cytomegalovirus-associated.

The germline V and J ends were trimmed by 2 bases and 6 bases, with 4 bases remaining between them. This CDR3 has 12 amino acids. Germline CDR1 is MDHEN and CDR2 is SYDVKM. Profiled with immunoSEQ multiplex PCR; TCRdb holds only in-frame clones, not every one. The sample holds 150,000 to 200,000 clones, approximately 87% seen once. With regard to this clone: What it binds is not known.

The V gene is TRBV28, the J gene TRBJ2-2; no firm D call. This TCR was recovered from a woman in her twenties or thirties in good health and CMV-seronegative. The source material was PBMCs. The CDR3 region is CASSLRAGELFF. CDR3 nucleotides: TGTGCCAGCAGTTTACGAGCCGGGGAGCTGTTTTTT.